This T cell receptor beta chain was profiled in a study of identical twins. Unique molecular identifiers were in the cDNA, with template-switch universal primer binding. Via MiXCR, TCRdb re-called the 5' RACE reads, giving one row per CDR3 protein. Altogether some 600,000 distinct CDR3 sequences are present, less than 9% being singletons, with the ten largest covering approximately 1.5%. The table lists this clonotype with many counts. As yet, its antigen is unknown. Germline V lookup: CDR1 SQVTM, CDR2 ANQGSEA. The CDR3 sequence is 15 residues long. The V end lost 1 base, the J end lost 0 bases, and 11 bases lay between the germline ends. Study-level findings and limits: Alpha sequences that were out-of-frame and twin-shared showed an excess of low generation probability. Model-predicted out-of-frame TCR alpha sharing fell below observed values in monozygotic twins. Twin pairs had excess sharing that was weaker in beta out-of-frame sequences.

The data also belong to a second study, concerning yellow fever vaccine responses in identical twins.

The clonotype comes from a woman under 30 in good health. The chain employs TRBV29-1 and TRBJ2-3; tentatively, D is TRBD2 (5 bases). Sequenced material: PBMCs. The CDR3 DNA reads as TGCAGCGTTGAAGGGGGAGCGACTAGCACAGATACGCAGTATTTT. Its translation: CSVEGGATSTDTQYF.